The source of this T cell receptor beta chain is a study of control samples from healthy donors and cancer patients. The germline V and J ends were trimmed by 4 bases and 0 bases, with 14 bases remaining between them. The CDR3 runs 16 residues. Data came from immunoSEQ multiplex PCR; TCRdb stores just in-frame clones and leaves some out. The data contain about 120,000 clones, about 91% of them seen just once; the ten biggest clones take up less than 4%. The sample was blood. The sequence was obtained from a man aged 35 to 55 in good health. The chain recombines TRBV5-3 with TRBJ1-3; perhaps TRBD1 as D (5 bases). TRBV5-3 is an ORF; its function is uncertain. The CDR3 here is CARSPFDRISGNTIYF. In DNA, the CDR3 is TGTGCCAGAAGCCCTTTCGACAGAATCTCTGGAAACACCATATATTTT.